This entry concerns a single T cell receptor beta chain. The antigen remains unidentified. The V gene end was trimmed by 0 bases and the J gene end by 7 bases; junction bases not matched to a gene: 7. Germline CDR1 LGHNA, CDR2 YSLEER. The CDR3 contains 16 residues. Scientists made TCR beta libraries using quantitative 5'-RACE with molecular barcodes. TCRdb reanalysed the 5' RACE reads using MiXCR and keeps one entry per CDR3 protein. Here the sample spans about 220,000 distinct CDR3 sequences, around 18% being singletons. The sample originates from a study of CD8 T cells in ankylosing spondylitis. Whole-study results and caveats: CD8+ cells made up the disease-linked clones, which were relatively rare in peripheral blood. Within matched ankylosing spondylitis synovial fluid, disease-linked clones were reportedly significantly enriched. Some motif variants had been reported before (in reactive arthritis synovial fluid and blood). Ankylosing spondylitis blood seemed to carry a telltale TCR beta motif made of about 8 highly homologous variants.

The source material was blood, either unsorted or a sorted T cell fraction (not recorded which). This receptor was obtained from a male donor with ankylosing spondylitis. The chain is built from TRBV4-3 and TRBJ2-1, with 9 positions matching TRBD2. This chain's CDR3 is CASSQDGLAGPNEQFF. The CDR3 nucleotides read TGCGCCAGCAGCCAAGACGGGCTAGCGGGGCCGAATGAGCAGTTCTTC.